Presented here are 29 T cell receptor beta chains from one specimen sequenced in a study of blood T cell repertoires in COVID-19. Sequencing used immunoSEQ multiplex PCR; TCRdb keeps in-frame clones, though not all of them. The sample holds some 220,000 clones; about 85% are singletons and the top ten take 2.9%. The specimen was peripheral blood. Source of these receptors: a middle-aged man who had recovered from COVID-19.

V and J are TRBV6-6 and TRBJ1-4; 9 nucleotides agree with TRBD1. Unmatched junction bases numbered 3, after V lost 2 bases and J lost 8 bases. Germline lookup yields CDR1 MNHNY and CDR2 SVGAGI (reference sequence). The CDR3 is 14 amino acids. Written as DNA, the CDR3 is TGTGCCAGCAGTTACGACAGGGGGAGGGAAAAACTGTTTTTT. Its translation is CASSYDRGREKLFF.

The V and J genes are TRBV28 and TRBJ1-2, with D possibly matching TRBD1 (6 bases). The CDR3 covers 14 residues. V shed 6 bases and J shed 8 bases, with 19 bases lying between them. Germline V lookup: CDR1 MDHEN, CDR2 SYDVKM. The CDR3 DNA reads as TGTGCCAGCAGCTACACAGGGATATTGGAGGGCTACACCTTC. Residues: CASSYTGILEGYTF.

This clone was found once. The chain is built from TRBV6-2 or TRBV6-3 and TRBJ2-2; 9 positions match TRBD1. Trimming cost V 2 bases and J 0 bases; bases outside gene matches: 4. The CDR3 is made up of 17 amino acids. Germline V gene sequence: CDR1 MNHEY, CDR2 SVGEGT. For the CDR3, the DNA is TGTGCCAGCAGTTACGACAGGGGGAATTCGAACACCGGGGAGCTGTTTTTT. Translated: CASSYDRGNSNTGELFF.

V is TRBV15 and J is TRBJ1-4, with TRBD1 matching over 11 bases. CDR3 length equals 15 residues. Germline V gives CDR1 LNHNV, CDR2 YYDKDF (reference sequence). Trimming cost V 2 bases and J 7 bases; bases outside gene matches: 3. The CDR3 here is CATSRRTGGPEKLFF. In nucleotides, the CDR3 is TGTGCCACCAGCAGACGGACAGGGGGCCCTGAAAAACTGTTTTTT.

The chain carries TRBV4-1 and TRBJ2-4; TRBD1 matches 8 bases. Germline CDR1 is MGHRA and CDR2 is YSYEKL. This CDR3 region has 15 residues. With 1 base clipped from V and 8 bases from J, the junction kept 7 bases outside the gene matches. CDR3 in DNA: TGCGCCAGCAGCCAAGTGGCAGGGGGCTTTGACATTCAGTACTTC. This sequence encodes CASSQVAGGFDIQYF.

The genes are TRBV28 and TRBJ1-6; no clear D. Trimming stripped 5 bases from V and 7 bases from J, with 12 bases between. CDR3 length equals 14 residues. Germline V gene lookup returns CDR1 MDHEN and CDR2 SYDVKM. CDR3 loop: CASSLPPGNSPLHF. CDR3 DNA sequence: TGTGCCAGCAGTCTCCCACCGGGGAATTCACCCCTCCACTTT.

CDR3 in DNA: TGTGCCAGCAGTTTACAGGGGCAGAACCAAGAGACCCAGTACTTC. It is translated as CASSLQGQNQETQYF. The gene calls are TRBV27 and TRBJ2-5; weak D call: TRBD1 (6 bases). V shed 2 bases and J shed 0 bases, with 10 bases lying between them. Germline CDR1 MNHEY, CDR2 SMNVEV (reference sequence). The CDR3 spans 15 residues.

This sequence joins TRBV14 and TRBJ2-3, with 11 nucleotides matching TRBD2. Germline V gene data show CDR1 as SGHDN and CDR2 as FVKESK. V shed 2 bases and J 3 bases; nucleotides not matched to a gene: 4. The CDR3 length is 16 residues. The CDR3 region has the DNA TGTGCCAGCAGCCAACAAGGGACTAGCGGAACAGATACGCAGTATTTT. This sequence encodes CASSQQGTSGTDTQYF.

CDR3 region: CASSLLGGESYEQYF. DNA for the CDR3: TGTGCCAGCAGTTTATTGGGGGGGGAATCCTACGAGCAGTACTTC. This sequence joins TRBV28 and TRBJ2-7, with 7 bases fitting TRBD2. The CDR3 is 15 residues long. V was pared by 1 base and J by 1 base, with 4 bases of the junction left unmatched. CDR1 is MDHEN, CDR2 SYDVKM, per germline.

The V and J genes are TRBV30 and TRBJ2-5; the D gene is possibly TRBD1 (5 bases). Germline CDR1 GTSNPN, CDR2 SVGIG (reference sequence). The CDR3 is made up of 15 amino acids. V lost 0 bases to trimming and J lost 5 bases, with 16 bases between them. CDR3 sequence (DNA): TGTGCCTGGAGTGTATGGCAGGGCAGTAGGGAGACCCAGTACTTC. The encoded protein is CAWSVWQGSRETQYF.

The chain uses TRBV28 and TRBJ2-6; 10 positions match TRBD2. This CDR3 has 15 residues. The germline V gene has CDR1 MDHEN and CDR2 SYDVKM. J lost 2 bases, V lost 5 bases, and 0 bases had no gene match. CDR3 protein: CASSTSGTGANVLTF. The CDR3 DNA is TGTGCCAGCAGTACTAGCGGGACTGGGGCCAACGTCCTGACTTTC.

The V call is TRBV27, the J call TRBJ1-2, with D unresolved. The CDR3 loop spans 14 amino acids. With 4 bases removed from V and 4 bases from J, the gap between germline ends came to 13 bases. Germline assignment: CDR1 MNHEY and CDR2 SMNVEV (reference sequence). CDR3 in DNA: TGTGCCAGCAGTTACTCCGGTGGCGGCTATGGCTACACCTTC. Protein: CASSYSGGGYGYTF.

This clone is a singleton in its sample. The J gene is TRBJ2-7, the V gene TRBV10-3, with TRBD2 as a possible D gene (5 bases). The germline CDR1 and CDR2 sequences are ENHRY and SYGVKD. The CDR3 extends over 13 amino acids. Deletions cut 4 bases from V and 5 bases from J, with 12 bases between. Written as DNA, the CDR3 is TGTGCCATCAGTGCGGGATCTTGGGACGAGCAGTACTTC. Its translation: CAISAGSWDEQYF.

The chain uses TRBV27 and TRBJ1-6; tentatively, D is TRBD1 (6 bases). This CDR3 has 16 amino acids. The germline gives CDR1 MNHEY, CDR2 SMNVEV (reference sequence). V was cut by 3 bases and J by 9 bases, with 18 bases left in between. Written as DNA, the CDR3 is TGTGCCAGCAGTTTCTTGGGGGGGCAAAGGCGTTCACCCCTCCACTTT. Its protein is CASSFLGGQRRSPLHF.

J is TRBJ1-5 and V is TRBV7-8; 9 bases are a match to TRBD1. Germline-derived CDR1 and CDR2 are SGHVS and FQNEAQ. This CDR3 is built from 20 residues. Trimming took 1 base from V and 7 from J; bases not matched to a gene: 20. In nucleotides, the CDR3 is TGTGCCAGCAGCTTAGTAGGGGCCGGGACAGGGATTCTGGGAAAGCAGCCCCAGCATTTT. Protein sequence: CASSLVGAGTGILGKQPQHF.

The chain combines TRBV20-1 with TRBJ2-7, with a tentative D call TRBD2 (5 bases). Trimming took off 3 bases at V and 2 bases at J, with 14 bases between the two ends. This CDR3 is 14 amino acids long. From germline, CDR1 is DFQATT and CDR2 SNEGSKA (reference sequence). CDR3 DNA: TGCAGTGCTAGTACGGGGAGCGGCACCTACGAGCAGTACTTC. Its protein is CSASTGSGTYEQYF.

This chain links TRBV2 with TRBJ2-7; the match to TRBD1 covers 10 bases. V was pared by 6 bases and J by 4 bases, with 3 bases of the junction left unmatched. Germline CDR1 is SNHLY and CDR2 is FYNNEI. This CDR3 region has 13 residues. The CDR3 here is CASRGQGRYEQYF. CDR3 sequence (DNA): TGTGCCAGCAGGGGACAGGGGCGATACGAGCAGTACTTC. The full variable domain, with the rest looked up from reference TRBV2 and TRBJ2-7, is EPEVTQTPSHQVTQMGQEVILRCVPISNHLYFYWYRQILGQKVEFLVSFYNNEISEKSEIFDDQFSVERPDGSNFTLKIRSTKLEDSAMYFCASRGQGRYEQYFGPGTRLTVT.

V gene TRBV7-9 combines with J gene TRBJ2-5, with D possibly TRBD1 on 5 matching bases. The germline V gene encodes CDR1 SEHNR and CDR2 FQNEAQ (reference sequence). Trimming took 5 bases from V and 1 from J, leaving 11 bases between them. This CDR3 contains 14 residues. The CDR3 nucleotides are TGTGCCAGCAGCCCCCAGGGTTTCCAAGAGACCCAGTACTTC. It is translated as CASSPQGFQETQYF.

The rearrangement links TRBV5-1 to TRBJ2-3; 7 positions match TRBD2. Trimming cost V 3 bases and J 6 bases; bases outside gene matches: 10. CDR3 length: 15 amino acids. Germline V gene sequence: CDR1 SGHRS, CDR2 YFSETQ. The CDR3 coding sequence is TGCGCCAGCAGCTGGGGTGACCGGGACTACGATACGCAGTATTTT. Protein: CASSWGDRDYDTQYF.

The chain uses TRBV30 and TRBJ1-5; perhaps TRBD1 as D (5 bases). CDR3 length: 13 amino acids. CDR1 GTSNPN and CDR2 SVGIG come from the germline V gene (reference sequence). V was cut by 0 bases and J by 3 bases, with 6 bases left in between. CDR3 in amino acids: CAWSVQDNQPQHF. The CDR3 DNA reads TGTGCCTGGAGTGTACAGGACAATCAGCCCCAGCATTTT.

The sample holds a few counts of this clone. This chain's CDR3 is CASSVGGQGYEQYF. The CDR3 region has the DNA TGTGCCAGCAGCGTCGGGGGACAGGGCTACGAGCAGTACTTC. The V call is TRBV9, the J call TRBJ2-7; 9 bases match TRBD1. With V trimmed by 2 bases and J by 3 bases, 3 bases remained unmatched. This CDR3 comprises 14 residues. The germline gives CDR1 SGDLS, CDR2 YYNGEE.

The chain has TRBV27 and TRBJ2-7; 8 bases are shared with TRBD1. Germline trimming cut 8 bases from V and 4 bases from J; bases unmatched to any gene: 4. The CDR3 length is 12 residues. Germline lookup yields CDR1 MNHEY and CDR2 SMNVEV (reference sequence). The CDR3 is CASRTGGYEQYF. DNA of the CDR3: TGTGCCAGCCGAACAGGGGGTTACGAGCAGTACTTC.

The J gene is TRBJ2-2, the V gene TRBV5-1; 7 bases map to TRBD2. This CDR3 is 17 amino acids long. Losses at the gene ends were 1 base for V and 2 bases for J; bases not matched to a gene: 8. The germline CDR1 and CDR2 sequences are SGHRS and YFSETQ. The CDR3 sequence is CASSLSAGTLNTGELFF. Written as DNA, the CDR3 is TGCGCCAGCAGCTTGTCAGCGGGAACCCTAAACACCGGGGAGCTGTTTTTT.

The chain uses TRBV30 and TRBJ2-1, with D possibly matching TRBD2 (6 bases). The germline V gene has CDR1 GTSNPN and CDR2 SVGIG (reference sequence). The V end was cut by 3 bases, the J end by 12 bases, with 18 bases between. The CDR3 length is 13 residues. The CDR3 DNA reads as TGTGCCTGGAGGGCCGCGGGCGGGATGAGGCAGTTCTTC. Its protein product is CAWRAAGGMRQFF.

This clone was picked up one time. CDR3 nucleotide sequence: TGCGCCAGCAGCGATATGACAGGGGACGGGACCCAGTACTTC. The encoded protein is CASSDMTGDGTQYF. This sequence joins TRBV5-1 and TRBJ2-5; 8 positions agree with TRBD1. The CDR3 totals 14 residues. Germline values: CDR1 SGHRS, CDR2 YFSETQ. Trimming removed 4 bases from V and 7 bases from J; junction bases left unmatched: 9.

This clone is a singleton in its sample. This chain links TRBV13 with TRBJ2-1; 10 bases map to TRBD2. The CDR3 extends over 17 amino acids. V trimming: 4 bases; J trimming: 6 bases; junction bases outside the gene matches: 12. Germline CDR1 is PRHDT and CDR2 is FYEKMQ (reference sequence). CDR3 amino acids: CASSWGLLAGVGNEQFF. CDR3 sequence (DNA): TGTGCCAGCAGCTGGGGGTTGCTAGCGGGAGTGGGCAATGAGCAGTTCTTC.

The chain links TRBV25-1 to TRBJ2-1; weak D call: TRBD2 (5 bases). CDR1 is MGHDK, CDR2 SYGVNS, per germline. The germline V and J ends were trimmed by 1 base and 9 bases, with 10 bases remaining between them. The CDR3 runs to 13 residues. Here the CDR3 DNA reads TGTGCCAGCAGTGAATTAGAGGGAAGTGAGCAGTTCTTC. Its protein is CASSELEGSEQFF.

The CDR3: CASSMLQGSNQPQHF. CDR3 sequence (DNA): TGTGCCAGTAGTATGTTACAGGGATCCAATCAGCCCCAGCATTTT. The gene calls are TRBV19 and TRBJ1-5; possibly TRBD1 for D (6 bases). V gave up 3 bases and J gave up 3 bases, with 12 bases separating them. The CDR3 contains 15 residues. The germline V gene encodes CDR1 LNHDA and CDR2 SQIVND (reference sequence). The full variable domain, rest sourced from reference TRBV19 and TRBJ1-5, is DGGITQSPKYLFRKEGQNVTLSCEQNLNHDAMYWYRQDPGQGLRLIYYSQIVNDFQKGDIAEGYSVSREKKESFPLTVTSAQKNPTAFYLCASSMLQGSNQPQHFGDGTRLSIL.

The chain's CDR3 is CASSSYRGFIYGYTF. CDR3 in DNA: TGTGCCAGCAGTTCATACAGGGGGTTCATATATGGCTACACCTTC. V gene TRBV27 combines with J gene TRBJ1-2; TRBD1 matches 8 bases. The V gene's germline CDR1 is MNHEY and CDR2 SMNVEV (reference sequence). The V segment lost 4 bases and the J segment 5 bases; nucleotides outside the gene matches: 9. This CDR3 spans 15 amino acids.